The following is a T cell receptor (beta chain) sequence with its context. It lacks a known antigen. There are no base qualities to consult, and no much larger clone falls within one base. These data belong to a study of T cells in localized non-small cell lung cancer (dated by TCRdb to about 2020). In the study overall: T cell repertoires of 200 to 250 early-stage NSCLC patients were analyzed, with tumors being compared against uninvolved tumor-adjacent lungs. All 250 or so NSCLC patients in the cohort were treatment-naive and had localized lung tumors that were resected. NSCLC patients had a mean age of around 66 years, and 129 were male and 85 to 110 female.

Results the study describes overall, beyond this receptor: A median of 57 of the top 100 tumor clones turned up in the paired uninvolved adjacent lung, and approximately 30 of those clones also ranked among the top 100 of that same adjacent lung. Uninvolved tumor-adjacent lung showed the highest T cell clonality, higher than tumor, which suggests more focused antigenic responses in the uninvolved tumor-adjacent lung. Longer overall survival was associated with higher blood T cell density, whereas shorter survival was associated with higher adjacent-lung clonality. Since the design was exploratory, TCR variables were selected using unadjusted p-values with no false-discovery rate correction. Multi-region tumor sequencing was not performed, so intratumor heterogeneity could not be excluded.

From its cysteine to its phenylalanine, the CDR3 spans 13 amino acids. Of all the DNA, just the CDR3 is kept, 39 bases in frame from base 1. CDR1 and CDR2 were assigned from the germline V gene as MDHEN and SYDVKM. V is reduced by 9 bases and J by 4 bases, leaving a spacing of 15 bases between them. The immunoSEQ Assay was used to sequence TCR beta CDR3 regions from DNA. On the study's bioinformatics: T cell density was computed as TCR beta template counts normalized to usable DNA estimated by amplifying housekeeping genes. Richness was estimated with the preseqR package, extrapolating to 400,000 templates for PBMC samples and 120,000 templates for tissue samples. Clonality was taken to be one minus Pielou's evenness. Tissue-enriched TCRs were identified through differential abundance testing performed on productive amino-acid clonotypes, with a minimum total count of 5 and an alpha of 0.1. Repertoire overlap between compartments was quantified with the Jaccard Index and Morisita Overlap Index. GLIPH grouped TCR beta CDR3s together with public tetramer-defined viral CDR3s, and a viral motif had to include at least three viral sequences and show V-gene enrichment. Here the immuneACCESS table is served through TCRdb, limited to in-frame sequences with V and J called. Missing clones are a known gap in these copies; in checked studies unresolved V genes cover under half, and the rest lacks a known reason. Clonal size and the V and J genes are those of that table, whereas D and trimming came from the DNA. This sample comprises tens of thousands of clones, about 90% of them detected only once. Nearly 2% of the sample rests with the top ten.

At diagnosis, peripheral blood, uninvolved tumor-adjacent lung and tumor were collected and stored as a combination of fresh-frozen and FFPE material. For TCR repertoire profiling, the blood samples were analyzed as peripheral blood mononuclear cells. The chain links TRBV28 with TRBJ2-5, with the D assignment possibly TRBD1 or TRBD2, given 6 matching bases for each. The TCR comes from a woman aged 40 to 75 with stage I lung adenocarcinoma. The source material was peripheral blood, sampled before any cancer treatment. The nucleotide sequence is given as TGTGCCAGTCGCGTGGGGGGCGGAGAGACCCAGTACTTC. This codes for CASRVGGGETQYF.